The T cell receptor (beta chain) described here comes from a study of response to subunit inactivated influenza vaccine. Points on this clonotype: Its antigen remains unknown.

Deletions cut 0 bases from V and 6 bases from J, with 14 bases between. The CDR3 extends over 15 amino acids. From germline, CDR1 is DFQATT and CDR2 SNEGSKA (reference sequence). General study findings and limits: Authors suggested that a seasonal influenza vaccination recruits few new T cells each time.

One entry per CDR3 protein, called by TCRdb with MiXCR from the RT-PCR reads. The sample holds about 520,000 distinct CDR3 sequences, approximately 6.9% seen once. The sequence derives from a man in his fifties or sixties who received an inactivated influenza vaccine. The specimen was PBMCs from blood, collected about 23 months after vaccination. This chain connects TRBV20-1 to TRBJ2-2, with a possible D match to TRBD2 (6 bases). CDR3 bases: TGCAGTGCTAGAGATCGGGGGTGGAGTGCCGGGGAGCTGTTTTTT. Translation: CSARDRGWSAGELFF.